Listed below are T cell receptor beta chains from one sample, sequenced in a study of blood T cell repertoires in COVID-19. The table came from immunoSEQ multiplex PCR; TCRdb's copy has only in-frame clones and leaves some out. The sample records about 10,000 clones, around 91% being singletons. Sequencing was done on a sample of peripheral blood. The origin of the receptors is a human donor in a cohort sampled during active COVID-19. CDR3s include the opening cysteine and the closing phenylalanine or tryptophan. The D gene is left open where the match is weak. The listing skips clone size in some rows; elsewhere it reads once, few, many or a size class.

v_call: TRBV19
clone_size: NA
j_call: TRBJ1-6
d_call: NA
cdr3_nt: TGTGCCAGTAGCCTCAGGGCCCAGGGGTCACCCCTCCACTTT
cdr3_aa: CASSLRAQGSPLHF

v_call: TRBV11-1
clone_size: NA
j_call: TRBJ2-5
d_call: TRBD2
cdr3_nt: TGTGCCAGCAGCCGGACTAGCGGGGGGGCGTCCGCGACCCAGTACTTC
cdr3_aa: CASSRTSGGASATQYF

v_call: TRBV11-2
clone_size: NA
j_call: TRBJ2-1
d_call: TRBD2
cdr3_nt: TGTGCCAGCAGCCCTACTAGCGGGGGGGGGAATGAGCAGTTCTTC
cdr3_aa: CASSPTSGGGNEQFF

v_call: TRBV5-1
clone_size: NA
j_call: TRBJ2-3
d_call: TRBD1
cdr3_nt: TGCGCCAGCAGCGCAGGACAGGGTCATAGCACAGATACGCAGTATTTT
cdr3_aa: CASSAGQGHSTDTQYF

v_call: TRBV30
clone_size: medium-sized
j_call: TRBJ2-1
d_call: TRBD2
cdr3_nt: TGTGCCTGGAGTGTATCGGGCGGGCGGGGGGTCGAGCAGTTCTTC
cdr3_aa: CAWSVSGGRGVEQFF

v_call: TRBV19
clone_size: NA
j_call: TRBJ2-7
d_call: NA
cdr3_nt: TGTGCCAGTAGTATACTCGGGGCAGGGGTAAACTACGAGCAGTACTTC
cdr3_aa: CASSILGAGVNYEQYF

v_call: TRBV2
clone_size: NA
j_call: TRBJ2-7
d_call: TRBD1
cdr3_nt: TGTGCCAGCAGTATGCCGGGACAGACCTACGAGCAGTACTTC
cdr3_aa: CASSMPGQTYEQYF

v_call: TRBV6-2/TRBV6-3
clone_size: NA
j_call: TRBJ1-5
d_call: TRBD1
cdr3_nt: TGTGCCAGCAGTTGGGACAGGTCCTATAGCAATCAGCCCCAGCATTTT
cdr3_aa: CASSWDRSYSNQPQHF

v_call: TRBV5-1
clone_size: NA
j_call: TRBJ1-4
d_call: NA
cdr3_nt: TGCGCCAGCAGCTCCTTGGTAGGGGTTGAAAAACTGTTTTTT
cdr3_aa: CASSSLVGVEKLFF

v_call: TRBV29-1
clone_size: NA
j_call: TRBJ1-2
d_call: TRBD1
cdr3_nt: TGCAGCGCCACCGGGGGACAGGCCGGATTTGGCTACACCTTC
cdr3_aa: CSATGGQAGFGYTF

v_call: TRBV11-1
clone_size: NA
j_call: TRBJ2-1
d_call: NA
cdr3_nt: TGTGCCAGCAGCCCCTTATGGGGGCCGAATGAGCAGTTCTTC
cdr3_aa: CASSPLWGPNEQFF

v_call: TRBV28
clone_size: NA
j_call: TRBJ1-3
d_call: NA
cdr3_nt: TGTGCCAGCAGTTTACTAGCAGTCTCTGGAAACACCATATATTTT
cdr3_aa: CASSLLAVSGNTIYF

v_call: TRBV3-1/TRBV3-2
clone_size: NA
j_call: TRBJ2-5
d_call: NA
cdr3_nt: TGTGCCAGCAGCCCGGGGACTTCTCAAGAGACCCAGTACTTC
cdr3_aa: CASSPGTSQETQYF

v_call: TRBV6-2/TRBV6-3
clone_size: NA
j_call: TRBJ2-3
d_call: TRBD2
cdr3_nt: TGTGCCAGCAGTAAAGCGGGGGCTAGCACAGATACGCAGTATTTT
cdr3_aa: CASSKAGASTDTQYF

v_call: TRBV4-2
clone_size: NA
j_call: TRBJ2-1
d_call: TRBD2
cdr3_nt: TGTGCCAGCAGCCAAGATGGGGCGGGGGGGTGGTTCTTC
cdr3_aa: CASSQDGAGGWFF

v_call: TRBV4-3
clone_size: NA
j_call: TRBJ1-4
d_call: TRBD1
cdr3_nt: TGCGCCAGCAGCCAACGGGGGCAGGGGGATGAAAAACTGTTTTTT
cdr3_aa: CASSQRGQGDEKLFF

v_call: TRBV2
clone_size: NA
j_call: TRBJ1-1
d_call: TRBD1
cdr3_nt: TGTGCCAGCAGTGAACCGGACAGGGGGAACACTGAAGCTTTCTTT
cdr3_aa: CASSEPDRGNTEAFF

v_call: TRBV27
clone_size: NA
j_call: TRBJ2-3
d_call: NA
cdr3_nt: TGTGCCAGCAAAACGGGGGCAGATACGCAGTATTTT
cdr3_aa: CASKTGADTQYF

v_call: TRBV14
clone_size: NA
j_call: TRBJ1-1
d_call: NA
cdr3_nt: TGTGCCAGCAGCCAAGTAGTCAGGGCCACTGAAGCTTTCTTT
cdr3_aa: CASSQVVRATEAFF

v_call: TRBV4-3
clone_size: NA
j_call: TRBJ2-7
d_call: NA
cdr3_nt: TGCGCCAGCAGCCAAGACTACGGAGGAGGGAACGAGCAGTACTTC
cdr3_aa: CASSQDYGGGNEQYF

v_call: TRBV3-1/TRBV3-2
clone_size: NA
j_call: TRBJ2-4
d_call: TRBD2
cdr3_nt: TGTGCCAGCAGCCAAGATTCAACGGGGCTAGCGGGGGCGCGGGGCATTCAGTACTTC
cdr3_aa: CASSQDSTGLAGARGIQYF

v_call: TRBV11-2
clone_size: NA
j_call: TRBJ1-4
d_call: TRBD1
cdr3_nt: TGTGCCAGCAGCTCCGGGACAGGGGGCGCCGGGGAAAAACTGTTTTTT
cdr3_aa: CASSSGTGGAGEKLFF

v_call: TRBV2
clone_size: NA
j_call: TRBJ2-3
d_call: TRBD2
cdr3_nt: TGTGCCAGCAGTGAATCGGCTAGCGGGGTCGGTACGCAGTATTTT
cdr3_aa: CASSESASGVGTQYF

v_call: TRBV2
clone_size: NA
j_call: TRBJ2-7
d_call: NA
cdr3_nt: TGTGCCAGCAGCGTGTTCTACGAGCAGTACTTC
cdr3_aa: CASSVFYEQYF

v_call: TRBV7-9
clone_size: NA
j_call: TRBJ1-2
d_call: TRBD1
cdr3_nt: TGTGCCAGCAGCACTGACAGGGGCGGCTACACCTTC
cdr3_aa: CASSTDRGGYTF

v_call: TRBV15
clone_size: NA
j_call: TRBJ1-1
d_call: TRBD1
cdr3_nt: TGTGCCACCAGCAGAGATGGGGACAGGGGATACACTGAAGCTTTCTTT
cdr3_aa: CATSRDGDRGYTEAFF

v_call: TRBV15
clone_size: NA
j_call: TRBJ2-7
d_call: TRBD1
cdr3_nt: TGTGCCACCAGCAGAGTTGGACAGGCTGACTACGAGCAGTACTTC
cdr3_aa: CATSRVGQADYEQYF

v_call: TRBV19
clone_size: NA
j_call: TRBJ2-7
d_call: TRBD1
cdr3_nt: TGTGCCAGTAGTATGGGGACAGGGGGCGCGAACTACGAGCAGTACTTC
cdr3_aa: CASSMGTGGANYEQYF

v_call: TRBV27
clone_size: NA
j_call: TRBJ2-7
d_call: TRBD1
cdr3_nt: TGTGCCAGCAGTTTACCCAAGTTCAGGGGGCTACCCTACGAGCAGTACTTC
cdr3_aa: CASSLPKFRGLPYEQYF

v_call: TRBV11-2
clone_size: NA
j_call: TRBJ2-7
d_call: NA
cdr3_nt: TGTGCCAGCAGCCCGGGACAATACTCCTACGAGCAGTACTTC
cdr3_aa: CASSPGQYSYEQYF

v_call: TRBV19
clone_size: NA
j_call: TRBJ2-3
d_call: TRBD1
cdr3_nt: TGTGCCAGTAGTATCTTGGGACAGTCCACAGATACGCAGTATTTT
cdr3_aa: CASSILGQSTDTQYF

v_call: TRBV6-6
clone_size: NA
j_call: TRBJ1-2
d_call: TRBD1
cdr3_nt: TGTGCCAGCAGTCACCCGCGGGCCCCGACAGGGGGCGAGAGCTATGGCTACACCTTC
cdr3_aa: CASSHPRAPTGGESYGYTF

v_call: TRBV7-9
clone_size: NA
j_call: TRBJ2-7
d_call: NA
cdr3_nt: TGTGCCAGCAGCCTAGAAGGCCTGTTGGGGCTACAGCAGTACTTC
cdr3_aa: CASSLEGLLGLQQYF

v_call: TRBV7-2
clone_size: NA
j_call: TRBJ1-4
d_call: TRBD1
cdr3_nt: TGTGCCAGCAGCTCCCGGACAGGGGCTGAAAAACTGTTTTTT
cdr3_aa: CASSSRTGAEKLFF

v_call: TRBV6-4
clone_size: once
j_call: TRBJ2-2
d_call: NA
cdr3_nt: TGTGCCAGCAGTCCAGGACAGTACACCGGGGAGCTGTTTTTT
cdr3_aa: CASSPGQYTGELFF

v_call: TRBV27
clone_size: few
j_call: TRBJ1-2
d_call: TRBD1
cdr3_nt: TGTGCCAGCAGTTTATCGCCGACAGGGGCATTCAACTATGGCTACACCTTC
cdr3_aa: CASSLSPTGAFNYGYTF

v_call: TRBV10-3
clone_size: NA
j_call: TRBJ2-3
d_call: TRBD2
cdr3_nt: TGTGCCATCAGGGAGGGACTAGCGGGGAGGTCAGCGCAGTATTTT
cdr3_aa: CAIREGLAGRSAQYF

v_call: TRBV6-6
clone_size: NA
j_call: TRBJ1-1
d_call: NA
cdr3_nt: TGTGCCAGCAGTCGCAGGGGACCGATGTACATGAACACTGAAGCTTTCTTT
cdr3_aa: CASSRRGPMYMNTEAFF

v_call: TRBV6-5
clone_size: NA
j_call: TRBJ2-3
d_call: NA
cdr3_nt: TGTGCCAGCGGGGCAGGGCCCACAGATACGCAGTATTTT
cdr3_aa: CASGAGPTDTQYF

v_call: TRBV5-1
clone_size: NA
j_call: TRBJ2-1
d_call: NA
cdr3_nt: TGCGCCAGCAGCTTCGCAGGGGACCCTTACAATGAGCAGTTCTTC
cdr3_aa: CASSFAGDPYNEQFF

v_call: TRBV2
clone_size: once
j_call: TRBJ1-2
d_call: NA
cdr3_nt: TGTGCCAGCAGTCTACAACAGGTGCTTAACTATGGCTACACCTTC
cdr3_aa: CASSLQQVLNYGYTF

v_call: TRBV20-1
clone_size: NA
j_call: TRBJ1-2
d_call: NA
cdr3_nt: TGCAGTGCTAGGTGGAGGGCAGGATGGGCCTTC
cdr3_aa: CSARWRAGWAF

v_call: TRBV9
clone_size: NA
j_call: TRBJ1-3
d_call: NA
cdr3_nt: TGTGCCAGCAGCCCCCTCCCCGCGGGGCCTGGAAACACCATATATTTT
cdr3_aa: CASSPLPAGPGNTIYF

v_call: TRBV10-3
clone_size: NA
j_call: TRBJ2-1
d_call: NA
cdr3_nt: TGTGCCATCGGCGGCAGGGGACCGATCAATGAGCAGTTCTTC
cdr3_aa: CAIGGRGPINEQFF

v_call: TRBV5-1
clone_size: once
j_call: TRBJ2-4
d_call: NA
cdr3_nt: TGCGCCAGCAGCCTCCTTGGGCAAGGAAACATTCAGTACTTC
cdr3_aa: CASSLLGQGNIQYF

v_call: TRBV7-8
clone_size: NA
j_call: TRBJ1-2
d_call: TRBD1
cdr3_nt: TGTGCCAGCAGCCCTTGGGGGACAGAACCTCTTTATGGCTACACCTTC
cdr3_aa: CASSPWGTEPLYGYTF

v_call: TRBV4-3
clone_size: NA
j_call: TRBJ2-7
d_call: TRBD1
cdr3_nt: TGCGCCAGCAGCCAAAACAGGGGATTGTACGAGCAGTACTTC
cdr3_aa: CASSQNRGLYEQYF

v_call: TRBV28
clone_size: NA
j_call: TRBJ1-5
d_call: NA
cdr3_nt: TGTGCCAGCAGTTTGAAGGCAGGCCACCCCGCCTATAGCAATCAGCCCCAGCATTTT
cdr3_aa: CASSLKAGHPAYSNQPQHF

v_call: TRBV9
clone_size: NA
j_call: TRBJ2-3
d_call: NA
cdr3_nt: TGTGCCAGCAGCCCCGGGGGGCAGCGCACAGATACGCAGTATTTT
cdr3_aa: CASSPGGQRTDTQYF

v_call: TRBV10-3
clone_size: NA
j_call: TRBJ2-7
d_call: TRBD1
cdr3_nt: TGTGCCATCAGAGAATCGGGACAGGGGAACGAGCAGTACTTC
cdr3_aa: CAIRESGQGNEQYF

v_call: TRBV5-4
clone_size: NA
j_call: TRBJ2-2
d_call: TRBD1
cdr3_nt: TGTGCCAGCAGCCCTCCCTCGGACAGGGGCGCCGGGGAGCTGTTTTTT
cdr3_aa: CASSPPSDRGAGELFF

v_call: TRBV4-1
clone_size: NA
j_call: TRBJ1-4
d_call: NA
cdr3_nt: TGCGCCAGCAGCTTTCAGGGTAGTGAAAAACTGTTTTTT
cdr3_aa: CASSFQGSEKLFF

v_call: TRBV5-1
clone_size: once
j_call: TRBJ2-3
d_call: NA
cdr3_nt: TGCGCCAGCAGCCTAGGAAATACGCAGTATTTT
cdr3_aa: CASSLGNTQYF